These 21 T cell receptor beta chains originate from one sample sequenced in a study of regulatory T cells in long-lasting Graves disease. As to time point: persistent/refractory GD, antithyroid drugs over 5 years with positive TRAb. After RNA was extracted from PBMCs, the TCR library was made from it. For TCR beta, libraries came from iRepertoire HTBI primers and Arm-PCR of CDR3 regions. TCRdb reanalysed the multiplex PCR reads using MiXCR and keeps one entry per CDR3 protein. Of hundreds of thousands of distinct CDR3 sequences in the sample, around 20% were seen once. Sequenced material: peripheral blood mononuclear cells (PBMCs), taken when the disease was refractory, from a patient treated with antithyroid drugs. The origin of the receptors is a female donor with Graves disease.

V usage is TRBV19 and J usage is TRBJ1-1; the D gene is possibly TRBD1 (5 bases). The CDR3 is made up of 14 amino acids. The V gene lost 5 bases and the J gene lost 9 bases, with 19 bases spanning the gap. The germline gives CDR1 LNHDA, CDR2 SQIVND (reference sequence). CDR3 protein: CASSPWTPAGQAFF. The CDR3 DNA reads TGTGCCAGTAGTCCTTGGACACCCGCGGGGCAAGCTTTCTTT.

This clonotype came up a few times. The CDR3: CASSQDISQETQYF. CDR3 bases: TGTGCCAGCAGTCAGGATATCAGCCAAGAGACCCAGTACTTC. The rearrangement uses TRBV5-5 and TRBJ2-5; D call uncertain. CDR3 length equals 14 residues. V shed 5 bases and J shed 1 base, with 12 bases lying between them. CDR1 is SGHKS and CDR2 is YYEKEE in the germline V gene (reference sequence).

Note on this clonotype: Given a much more abundant clone one base away, this may be a read error. Here the CDR3 DNA reads TGTGCCAGCAGCTTAGGGAGTAGCGGCGAGCAGTACTTC. Translation gives CASSLGSSGEQYF. The V call is TRBV11-2, the J call TRBJ2-7, with D maybe TRBD2 (6 bases). Trimming took 1 base from V and 6 from J, leaving 10 bases between them. The CDR3 contains 13 residues. Looked up from germline, CDR1 is SGHAT and CDR2 is FQNNGV. Variable domain in full (rest from reference TRBV11-2 and TRBJ2-7): EAGVAQSPRYKIIEKRQSVAFWCNPISGHATLYWYQQILGQGPKLLIQFQNNGVVDDSQLPKDRFSAERLKGVDSTLKIQPAKLEDSAVYLCASSLGSSGEQYFGPGTRLTVT.

This clonotype was observed a few times. J is TRBJ2-7 and V is TRBV20-1, with 11 bases aligning to TRBD2. Germline CDR1 is DFQATT and CDR2 is SNEGSKA (reference sequence). The CDR3 has 14 amino acids. The V segment lost 5 bases and the J segment 4 bases; nucleotides outside the gene matches: 7. The CDR3 DNA follows: TGCAGTGCTTGTCTTACTAGCGGGAGTTACGAGCAGTACTTC. It translates to CSACLTSGSYEQYF.

The chain is built from TRBV29-1 and TRBJ2-7, with TRBD1 as a possible D gene (6 bases). From germline, CDR1 is SQVTM and CDR2 ANQGSEA. The germline V and J ends were trimmed by 3 bases and 9 bases, with 15 bases remaining between them. The CDR3 totals 12 residues. CDR3 nucleotide sequence: TGCAGCGTTGAGGGGCAGGGGCTAGCGCAGTACTTC. Protein sequence: CSVEGQGLAQYF.

In its sample, this clonotype was seen many times. The V gene is TRBV7-2, the J gene TRBJ2-2; 7 bases match TRBD1. The junction had 2 bases not matched to a gene; V was cut back by 3 bases and J by 7 bases. Germline V CDR1 and CDR2: SGHTA, FQGNSA. The CDR3 is 13 amino acids. In DNA, the CDR3 is TGTGCCAGCAGCTTCGACAGGGACGGGGAGCTGTTTTTT. Its protein is CASSFDRDGELFF.

The CDR3 spells CSASGSVRSSSYEQYF. The CDR3 nucleotides read TGCAGTGCTAGTGGGTCTGTTAGATCCAGCTCCTACGAGCAGTACTTC. This rearrangement joins TRBV20-1 to TRBJ2-7; D unclear. Germline V lookup: CDR1 DFQATT, CDR2 SNEGSKA (reference sequence). This CDR3 region has 16 residues. The germline V and J ends were trimmed by 3 bases and 0 bases, with 18 bases remaining between them.

V usage is TRBV20-1 and J usage is TRBJ1-6; D is undetermined. V was pared by 3 bases and J by 0 bases, with 15 bases between. The CDR3 is 17 residues long. CDR1 and CDR2 (germline): DFQATT, SNEGSKA (reference sequence). The chain's CDR3 is CSASLGIPSSYNSPLHF. The CDR3 region has the DNA TGCAGTGCTAGTCTGGGTATCCCAAGCTCCTATAATTCACCCCTCCACTTT.

The sample holds a few counts of this clonotype. The chain uses TRBV28 and TRBJ2-7; D is undetermined. Trimming left V 7 bases short and J 3 bases short, with 13 bases between. The CDR3 consists of 13 residues. Germline V gene lookup returns CDR1 MDHEN and CDR2 SYDVKM. This chain's CDR3 is CASKPLSIYEQYF. CDR3 DNA sequence: TGTGCCAGCAAACCCCTTAGCATCTACGAGCAGTACTTC. Full variable domain (missing parts from reference TRBV28 and TRBJ2-7): DVKVTQSSRYLVKRTGEKVFLECVQDMDHENMFWYRQDPGLGLRLIYFSYDVKMKEKGDIPEGYSVSREKKERFSLILESASTNQTSMYLCASKPLSIYEQYFGPGTRLTVT.

This clonotype has a count of ten or more. This chain uses TRBV11-1 with TRBJ1-1; D remains ambiguous. CDR1 is SGHAT and CDR2 is FQDESV in the germline V gene (reference sequence). The CDR3 has 12 amino acids. V was shortened by 4 bases and J by 5 bases, with 8 bases between the two germline ends. The CDR3 nucleotides read TGTGCCAGCAGCTCATGGTGGACTGAAGCTTTCTTT. Amino acids: CASSSWWTEAFF.

This chain connects TRBV7-9 to TRBJ2-7; perhaps TRBD2 as D (5 bases). The germline V gene encodes CDR1 SEHNR and CDR2 FQNEAQ (reference sequence). V was pared by 3 bases and J by 1 base, with 16 bases between. CDR3 length equals 16 residues. Here the CDR3 DNA reads TGTGCCAGCAGCTTGAGCTTGGGCGGGCATTCCTACGAGCAGTACTTC. Translated: CASSLSLGGHSYEQYF.

Turning to this clonotype: A much more abundant neighbour one base away suggests this may be a read error. The chain couples TRBV3-1 to TRBJ2-5; D remains unclear. CDR3 size: 8 residues. The germline CDR1 and CDR2 sequences are LGHDT and YNNKEL (reference sequence). The V gene lost 8 bases and the J gene lost 14 bases, with 9 bases spanning the gap. The DNA for the CDR3 is TGTGCCAGCCGTCAGGATTACTTC. It codes for CASRQDYF.

The rearrangement joins TRBV30 to TRBJ1-6; D is perhaps TRBD1 (5 bases). Trimming left V 3 bases short and J 7 bases short, with 13 bases between. Germline-derived CDR1 and CDR2 are GTSNPN and SVGIG (reference sequence). There are 14 residues in the CDR3. In nucleotides, the CDR3 is TGTGCCTGGAGCCTCGGGACGGAAAATTCACCCCTCCACTTT. Protein: CAWSLGTENSPLHF.

Turning to this clonotype: The junction does not match germline at one end; this may be a read error. The chain couples TRBV28 to TRBJ2-7; 9 nucleotides agree with TRBD1. Per the germline V gene, CDR1 is MDHEN and CDR2 is SYDVKM. The CDR3 is 16 amino acids. Written as DNA, the CDR3 is TGTGCCAGCAGCTCACCGGGACAGGGCCCAACCTACGAGCGGTACTTC. Encoded protein: CASSSPGQGPTYERYF.

This clonotype was counted between two and nine times. This chain connects TRBV5-1 to TRBJ1-5; 9 bases agree with TRBD1. Trimming took 2 bases from V and 0 from J; bases not matched to a gene: 3. This CDR3 has 16 residues. Per the germline V gene, CDR1 is SGHRS and CDR2 is YFSETQ. DNA for the CDR3: TGCGCCAGCAGCTTAGGGACAGGGTCTAGCAATCAGCCCCAGCATTTT. Encoded protein: CASSLGTGSSNQPQHF.

Only a few counts were recorded for this clonotype. V and J are TRBV10-3 and TRBJ2-1; D gene uncertain. CDR3 length: 11 amino acids. Germline CDR1 is ENHRY and CDR2 is SYGVKD. Trimming cost V 1 base and J 7 bases, with 2 bases left between them. For the CDR3, the DNA is TGTGCCATCAGTGAGTTGAATGAGCAGTTCTTC. Residues: CAISELNEQFF.

Details on this clonotype: With a much larger clone just one base away, this may be a read error. CDR3 nucleotides: TGTGTCAGTAGCGGGATGGGGTCTTACGAGCAGTACTTC. Amino acid sequence: CVSSGMGSYEQYF. The gene calls are TRBV10-3 and TRBJ2-7, with TRBD2 matching over 8 bases. CDR1 is ENHRY and CDR2 is SYGVKD in the germline V gene. The CDR3 is 13 amino acids.

The rearrangement joins TRBV20-1 to TRBJ2-4; D is uncertain. Deletions cut 8 bases from V and 0 bases from J, with 17 bases between. The CDR3 totals 15 residues. The germline V gene has CDR1 DFQATT and CDR2 SNEGSKA (reference sequence). The chain's CDR3 is CSTMGGHLAKNIQYF. The CDR3 DNA sequence: TGCAGTACCATGGGTGGGCACCTAGCCAAAAACATTCAGTACTTC.

The chain has TRBV19 and TRBJ1-3; D ambiguous. Per the germline V gene, CDR1 is LNHDA and CDR2 is SQIVND (reference sequence). The CDR3 totals 16 residues. The V end lost 5 bases, the J end lost 0 bases, and 14 bases lay between the germline ends. The CDR3, as DNA: TGTGCCAGTAGTGCTCTCCTGGGCCGCTCTGGAAACACCATATATTTT. Translating it yields CASSALLGRSGNTIYF.

In its sample, this clonotype was seen many times. The chain recombines TRBV7-9 with TRBJ2-5; D is ambiguous. The CDR3 length is 13 residues. V gave up 4 bases and J gave up 3 bases, with 9 bases separating them. Germline assignment: CDR1 SEHNR and CDR2 FQNEAQ (reference sequence). The CDR3 DNA follows: TGTGCCAGCAGCTCCATGACTGAAGAGACCCAGTACTTC. Protein: CASSSMTEETQYF.

This clonotype was counted only a few times. In DNA form, the CDR3 reads TGTGCCAGCAGTTTACTAGCGGGAGCCTACAATGAGCAGTTCTTC. This gives the protein CASSLLAGAYNEQFF. V gene TRBV28 combines with J gene TRBJ2-1; 10 bases fit TRBD2. The germline gives CDR1 MDHEN, CDR2 SYDVKM. V was pared by 2 bases and J by 2 bases, with 0 bases of the junction left unmatched. The CDR3 runs 15 residues.